This paragraph reports one T cell receptor (beta chain). The data belong to a study of T cells in Graves' hyperthyroidism and ophthalmopathy. Germline lookup yields CDR1 SGHDT and CDR2 YYEEEE. J was trimmed by 8 bases and V by 2 bases; bases with no gene match: 9. This CDR3 spans 16 amino acids. TCR beta CDR3 region amplification was performed from RNA transcripts. A first-round RT-PCR of the TCR CDR3 used the HTBI primer set. TCRdb processed the multiplex PCR reads anew with MiXCR; each CDR3 protein has one entry. Of around 240,000 distinct CDR3 sequences listed, over 15% were seen once; the top ten hold more than 25%.

The V and J genes are TRBV5-6 and TRBJ2-1; 11 bases align to TRBD2. The sample taken for sequencing was blood. This sequence originates from a woman under 30 with Graves' ophthalmopathy. The CDR3 region has the DNA TGTGCCAGCAGCTTTCCGACTAGCGGGATTGAGGATGAGCAGTTCTTC. Protein product: CASSFPTSGIEDEQFF.